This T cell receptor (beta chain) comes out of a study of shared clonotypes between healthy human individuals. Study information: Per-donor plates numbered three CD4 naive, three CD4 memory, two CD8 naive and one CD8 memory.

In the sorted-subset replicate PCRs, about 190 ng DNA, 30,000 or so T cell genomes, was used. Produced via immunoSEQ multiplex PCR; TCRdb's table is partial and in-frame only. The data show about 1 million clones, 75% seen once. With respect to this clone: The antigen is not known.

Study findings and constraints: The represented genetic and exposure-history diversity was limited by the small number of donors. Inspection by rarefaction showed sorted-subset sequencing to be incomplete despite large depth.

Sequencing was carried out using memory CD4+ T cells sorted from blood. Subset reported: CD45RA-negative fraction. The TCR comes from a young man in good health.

The CDR3 reads CASSSEPLGVYTF. In DNA, the CDR3 is TGTGCCAGCTCATCCGAGCCGTTAGGGGTCTACACCTTC. V usage is TRBV18 and J usage is TRBJ1-2; a weak D match, TRBD1 (5 bases). V was shortened by 5 bases and J by 10 bases, with 17 bases between the two germline ends. Per the germline V gene, CDR1 is KGHSH and CDR2 is LQKENI. The CDR3 extends over 13 amino acids.